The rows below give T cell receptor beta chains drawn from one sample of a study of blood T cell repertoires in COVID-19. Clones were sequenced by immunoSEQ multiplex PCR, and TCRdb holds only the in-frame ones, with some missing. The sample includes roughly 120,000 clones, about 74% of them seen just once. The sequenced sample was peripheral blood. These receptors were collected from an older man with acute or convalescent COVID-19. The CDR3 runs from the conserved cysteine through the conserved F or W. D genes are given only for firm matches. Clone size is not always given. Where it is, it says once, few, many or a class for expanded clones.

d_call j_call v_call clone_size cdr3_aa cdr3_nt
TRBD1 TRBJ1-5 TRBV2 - CASSPGQGAGQPQHF TGTGCCAGCAGCCCGGGACAGGGGGCGGGTCAGCCCCAGCATTTT
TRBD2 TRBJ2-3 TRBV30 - CAWSLPGLAGGVTDTQYF TGTGCCTGGAGTTTGCCGGGACTAGCGGGAGGTGTGACAGATACGCAGTATTTT
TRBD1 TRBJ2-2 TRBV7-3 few CASSYRAGGSGELFF TGTGCCAGCAGCTATCGGGCAGGGGGCTCCGGGGAGCTGTTTTTT
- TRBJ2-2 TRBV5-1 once CASSFLSGDGTGELFF TGCGCCAGCAGCTTTCTAAGCGGTGATGGAACCGGGGAGCTGTTTTTT
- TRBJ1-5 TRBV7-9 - CASSFGTAGNQPQHF TGTGCCAGCAGCTTCGGGACTGCCGGCAATCAGCCCCAGCATTTT
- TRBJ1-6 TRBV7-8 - CASSFTGRGSPLHF TGTGCCAGCAGCTTTACAGGGCGCGGTTCACCCCTCCACTTT
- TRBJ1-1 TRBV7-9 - CASSFPPGVSEAFF TGTGCCAGCAGCTTTCCCCCGGGTGTCTCTGAAGCTTTCTTT
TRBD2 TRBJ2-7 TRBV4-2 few CASSQVRLAGGKYF TGTGCCAGCAGCCAAGTTCGACTAGCGGGTGGAAAGTACTTC
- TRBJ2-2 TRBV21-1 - CASSSRTGASTGELFF TGTGCCAGCAGCAGTCGGACAGGGGCGAGTACCGGGGAGCTGTTTTTT
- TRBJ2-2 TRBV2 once CASNRGTANTVELFF TGTGCCAGCAACCGAGGGACTGCGAACACCGTGGAGCTGTTTTTT
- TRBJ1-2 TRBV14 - CASSRANVFYGYTF TGTGCCAGCAGCCGAGCTAACGTATTCTATGGCTACACCTTC
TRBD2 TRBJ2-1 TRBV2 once CASMPTSGSFVNEQFF TGTGCCAGCATGCCGACTAGCGGGAGCTTTGTGAATGAGCAGTTCTTC
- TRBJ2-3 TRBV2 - CASSEQRDTQYF TGTGCCAGCAGTGAGCAGCGGGATACGCAGTATTTT
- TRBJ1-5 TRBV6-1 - CASSDYSDSQHF TGTGCCAGCAGTGATTACTCGGACTCCCAGCATTTT
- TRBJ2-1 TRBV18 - CASSNSRVHNEQFF TGTGCCAGCTCGAATTCACGGGTCCACAATGAGCAGTTCTTC
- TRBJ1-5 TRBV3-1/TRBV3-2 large CASSLGGDWNQPQHF TGTGCCAGCAGCCTGGGAGGGGATTGGAATCAGCCCCAGCATTTT
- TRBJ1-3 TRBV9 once CASSVEETSSGNTIYF TGTGCCAGCAGCGTAGAAGAGACAAGCTCTGGAAACACCATATATTTT
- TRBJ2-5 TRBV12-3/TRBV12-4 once CASSSGHGETQYF TGTGCCAGCAGTTCGGGACACGGTGAGACCCAGTACTTC
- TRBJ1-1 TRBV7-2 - CASSLVQGGVVTEAFF TGTGCCAGCAGCTTAGTGCAGGGCGGGGTGGTAACTGAAGCTTTCTTT
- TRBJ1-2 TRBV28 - CASSLGQGNYGYTF TGTGCCAGCAGTTTAGGGCAGGGGAACTATGGCTACACCTTC
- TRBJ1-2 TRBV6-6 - CASSGGEGYTF TGTGCCAGCAGCGGGGGGGAGGGCTACACCTTC
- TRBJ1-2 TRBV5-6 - CASSLERGYTF TGTGCCAGCAGCTTGGAGAGGGGCTACACCTTC
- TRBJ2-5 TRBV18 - CASSPPGISETQYF TGTGCCAGCTCACCTCCAGGGATAAGTGAGACCCAGTACTTC
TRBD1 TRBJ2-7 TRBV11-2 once CASSRGQGSSYEQYF TGTGCCAGCAGCAGAGGACAGGGGAGCTCCTACGAGCAGTACTTC